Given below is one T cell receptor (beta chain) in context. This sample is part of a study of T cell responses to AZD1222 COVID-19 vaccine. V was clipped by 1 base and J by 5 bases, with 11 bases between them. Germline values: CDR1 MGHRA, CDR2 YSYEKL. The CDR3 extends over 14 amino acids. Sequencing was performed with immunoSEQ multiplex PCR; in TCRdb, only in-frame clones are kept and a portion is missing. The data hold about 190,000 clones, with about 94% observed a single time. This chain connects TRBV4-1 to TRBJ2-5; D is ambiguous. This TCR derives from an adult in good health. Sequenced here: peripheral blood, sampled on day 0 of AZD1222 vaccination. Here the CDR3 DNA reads TGCGCCAGCAGCCAAGCTGGTAGAATGGAGACCCAGTACTTC. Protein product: CASSQAGRMETQYF.